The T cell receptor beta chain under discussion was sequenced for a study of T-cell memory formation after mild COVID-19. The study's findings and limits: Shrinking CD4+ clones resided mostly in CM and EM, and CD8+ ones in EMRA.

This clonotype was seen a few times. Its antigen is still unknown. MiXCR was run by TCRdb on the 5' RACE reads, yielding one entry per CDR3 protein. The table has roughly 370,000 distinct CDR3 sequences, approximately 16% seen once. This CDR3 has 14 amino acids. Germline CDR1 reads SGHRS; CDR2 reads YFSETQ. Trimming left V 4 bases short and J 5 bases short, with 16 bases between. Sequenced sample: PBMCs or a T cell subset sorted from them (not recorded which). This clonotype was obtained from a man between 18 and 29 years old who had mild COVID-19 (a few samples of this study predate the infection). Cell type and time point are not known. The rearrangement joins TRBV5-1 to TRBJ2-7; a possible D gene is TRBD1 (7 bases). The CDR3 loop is CASSTGEVVDEQYF. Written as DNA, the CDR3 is TGCGCCAGCAGCACAGGGGAGGTAGTCGACGAGCAGTACTTC.